Presented here are 32 T cell receptor beta chains from one specimen sequenced in a study of human T cells and chemical hapten exposure. Time point denoted: patch test 2, 6 weeks after DPC sensitization. Treatment noted: therapeutic diphenylcyclopropenone sensitization with weekly scalp DPC. TCRdb reanalysed the RACE reads using MiXCR and keeps one entry per CDR3 protein. The data hold more than 75,000 distinct CDR3 sequences, with more than 8.5% observed a single time. Source: whole blood, taken in connection with sensitization to the hapten diphenylcyclopropenone (DPC). The receptor source for this set is a woman younger than 45 with alopecia areata. Some clones in this sample may be carry-over from other donors' samples.

This clonotype occurred many times. The V and J genes are TRBV18 and TRBJ2-1, with TRBD2 as a possible D gene (6 bases). The length of the CDR3 is 14 residues. Deletions cut 3 bases from V and 9 bases from J, with 15 bases between. From germline, CDR1 is KGHSH and CDR2 LQKENI. CDR3 nucleotides: TGTGCCAGCTCACCGCTACTAGACGGGGGTGAGCAGTTCTTC. Residues: CASSPLLDGGEQFF.

This clonotype has a handful of counts. CDR3 protein: CASSLGPSGALQETQYF. The DNA of the CDR3 is TGCGCCAGCAGCTTGGGGCCTAGCGGGGCGCTCCAAGAGACCCAGTACTTC. The gene calls are TRBV5-1 and TRBJ2-5, with TRBD2 matching 9 bases. The V gene's germline CDR1 is SGHRS and CDR2 YFSETQ. V lost 0 bases, J lost 1 base, and 7 bases stayed unmatched. This CDR3 comprises 17 residues.

This clonotype was seen ten or more times. The genes are TRBV7-6 and TRBJ1-5, with no clear D. Germline V gene data show CDR1 as SGHVS and CDR2 as FNYEAQ. The CDR3 spans 18 residues. V lost 3 bases and J lost 1, with 19 bases in between. In DNA form, the CDR3 reads TGTGCCAGCAGCTTTCACCGAGACGCTCGAGGGAGCAATCAGCCCCAGCATTTT. Protein: CASSFHRDARGSNQPQHF.

On this clonotype itself: A much larger clone lies one base from this, so it may be a read error. The chain is built from TRBV20-1 and TRBJ2-5; D gene uncertain. The CDR3 consists of 13 residues. Germline V gene data show CDR1 as DFQATT and CDR2 as SNEGSKA (reference sequence). Here the CDR3 DNA reads TGCAGTGCTAGTTACCAGCGTGTTGAGACCCAGTGCTTC. Translating it yields CSASYQRVETQCF.

In its sample, this clonotype was seen a few times. The rearrangement links TRBV6-2 or TRBV6-3 to TRBJ2-1; D gene ambiguous. The CDR3 runs to 13 residues. Germline V lookup: CDR1 MNHEY, CDR2 SVGEGT. Between the trimmed V and J ends, which lost 5 bases and 9 bases, there was a span of 14 bases. For the CDR3, the DNA is TGTGCCAGCAGTCCACTTCCTACTTCTGAGCAGTTCTTC. Residues: CASSPLPTSEQFF.

The chain links TRBV18 to TRBJ1-1; 7 bases are a match to TRBD1. The trim removed 2 bases at V and 1 base at J, leaving 7 bases unmatched. This CDR3 spans 16 amino acids. Per germline, CDR1 KGHSH and CDR2 LQKENI. CDR3 in DNA: TGTGCCAGCTCACCAAGGGTGGCAGGGGGGAACACTGAAGCTTTCTTT. Residues: CASSPRVAGGNTEAFF.

The rearrangement links TRBV19 to TRBJ1-5; 9 bases match TRBD1. Germline V CDR1 and CDR2: LNHDA, SQIVND (reference sequence). The V segment lost 4 bases and the J segment 3 bases; nucleotides outside the gene matches: 7. The length of the CDR3 is 16 residues. The CDR3 here is CASSTGQGIDNQPQHF. The CDR3 DNA reads as TGTGCCAGTAGTACAGGACAGGGGATTGACAATCAGCCCCAGCATTTT.

This clonotype came up many times. CDR3 sequence: CASSYSIGRSLTQEQYF. Written as DNA, the CDR3 is TGTGCCAGCAGTTACTCAATTGGGCGCTCGCTCACGCAGGAGCAGTACTTC. The rearrangement uses TRBV6-5 and TRBJ2-7; D remains unclear. The CDR3 runs to 17 residues. Trimming took 0 bases from V and 7 from J, leaving 22 bases between them. Looked up from germline, CDR1 is MNHEY and CDR2 is SVGAGI.

The rearrangement links TRBV6-5 to TRBJ2-7, with TRBD1 matching 9 bases. This CDR3 region has 15 residues. CDR1 is MNHEY and CDR2 is SVGAGI in the germline V gene. With 4 bases clipped from V and 0 bases from J, the junction kept 4 bases outside the gene matches. The CDR3 DNA is TGTGCCAGCAGTTTCCGGGACAGGGTCTCCTACGAGCAGTACTTC. Translating it yields CASSFRDRVSYEQYF.

This clonotype has ten or more counts. The rearrangement uses TRBV7-2 and TRBJ2-1; 7 bases agree with TRBD1. Germline V gene data show CDR1 as SGHTA and CDR2 as FQGNSA. V was clipped by 0 bases and J by 5 bases; unmatched bases: 4. This CDR3 region has 15 residues. CDR3 nucleotide sequence: TGTGCCAGCAGCTTAGCCGGGACAGATAACAATGAGCAGTTCTTC. Translating gives CASSLAGTDNNEQFF.

This clonotype was counted at least ten times. The chain links TRBV29-1 to TRBJ2-3; D possibly matches TRBD1 or TRBD2 (6 bases each). Trimming pared 7 bases from V and 6 bases from J, leaving 23 bases between. Germline values: CDR1 SQVTM, CDR2 ANQGSEA. This CDR3 has 15 amino acids. The chain's CDR3 is CSALRGPNRADTQYF. CDR3 coding DNA: TGCAGCGCCCTACGGGGGCCAAACAGGGCCGATACGCAGTATTTT.

This clonotype was detected only a few times. The CDR3 coding sequence is TGTGCCAGCAGTTTGCCCCGAGGGGAAGCTTTCTTT. This encodes CASSLPRGEAFF. The chain joins TRBV28 to TRBJ1-1; no reliable D call. Germline V gene lookup returns CDR1 MDHEN and CDR2 SYDVKM. V lost 3 bases to trimming and J lost 8 bases, with 10 bases between them. The CDR3 loop spans 12 amino acids.

The V call is TRBV5-1, the J call TRBJ1-2; D not certain. In germline, CDR1 is SGHRS, CDR2 YFSETQ. Trimming left V 3 bases short and J 0 bases short, with 12 bases between. This CDR3 is 15 amino acids long. Written as DNA, the CDR3 is TGCGCCAGCAGCTCTGGACCGCCCGCTAACTATGGCTACACCTTC. It yields the protein CASSSGPPANYGYTF.

In its sample, this clonotype was seen many times. The chain combines TRBV20-1 with TRBJ2-5, with D possibly matching TRBD1 (6 bases). V dropped 3 bases and J dropped 9 bases, with 14 bases sitting between them. The CDR3 runs 12 residues. The germline gives CDR1 DFQATT, CDR2 SNEGSKA (reference sequence). Here the CDR3 DNA reads TGCAGTGCTAGGGAACTACAGGGCGCCCAGTACTTC. This codes for CSARELQGAQYF.

This clonotype was recorded many times. The V and J genes are TRBV7-2 and TRBJ2-1; D remains unclear. This CDR3 contains 15 residues. Germline-derived CDR1 and CDR2 are SGHTA and FQGNSA. The V and J ends lost 1 base and 3 bases respectively, with 10 bases between them. The CDR3 coding sequence is TGTGCCAGCAGCTTAGGTCTAGTGCACTACAATGAGCAGTTCTTC. It encodes CASSLGLVHYNEQFF.

This clonotype has a count of ten or more. The rearrangement links TRBV6-2 or TRBV6-3 to TRBJ2-3; 10 nucleotides agree with TRBD1. There are 15 residues in the CDR3. In germline, CDR1 is MNHEY, CDR2 SVGEGT. V gave up 5 bases and J gave up 1 base; unmatched junction bases: 3. DNA of the CDR3: TGTGCCAGCAGTCCCGGGACAGGGGGCACAGATACGCAGTATTTT. Its translation: CASSPGTGGTDTQYF.

The CDR3 is CASSLVSSGEVNPFF. Written as DNA, the CDR3 is TGCGCCAGCAGCTTGGTGTCTAGCGGAGAAGTAAATCCGTTCTTC. The chain recombines TRBV5-1 with TRBJ2-1; 7 nucleotides line up with TRBD2. Trimming took 0 bases from V and 15 from J; bases not matched to a gene: 15. The CDR3 is 15 amino acids. Germline V CDR1 and CDR2: SGHRS, YFSETQ. The full variable domain, with the rest looked up from reference TRBV5-1 and TRBJ2-1, is KAGVTQTPRYLIKTRGQQVTLSCSPISGHRSVSWYQQTPGQGLQFLFEYFSETQRNKGNFPGRFSGRQFSNSRSEMNVSTLELGDSALYLCASSLVSSGEVNPFFGPGTRLTVL.

This clonotype was seen only a few times. This chain joins TRBV27 and TRBJ1-6, with D maybe TRBD1 (6 bases). CDR3 length: 15 amino acids. V lost 8 bases and J lost 10, with 21 bases in between. Germline V lookup: CDR1 MNHEY, CDR2 SMNVEV (reference sequence). CDR3 residues: CASGFWTAGASPLHF. In DNA form, the CDR3 reads TGTGCCAGCGGATTCTGGACAGCCGGGGCCTCACCCCTCCACTTT.

In its sample, this clonotype was seen a few times. The J gene is TRBJ1-3, the V gene TRBV6-1, with D uncertain. This CDR3 is built from 14 residues. The germline V and J ends were trimmed by 3 bases and 5 bases, with 11 bases remaining between them. Germline-derived CDR1 and CDR2 are MNHNS and SASEGT. The CDR3 DNA follows: TGTGCCAGCAGTGAGGTACTCGGGCGAAACACCATATATTTT. Translating gives CASSEVLGRNTIYF.

This clonotype was seen many times. This chain connects TRBV12-3 or TRBV12-4 to TRBJ1-1; 9 bases line up with TRBD1. V lost 3 bases to trimming and J lost 4 bases; unmatched junction nucleotides: 6. The CDR3 runs 15 residues. CDR3 sequence reads: CASSLTGGSSTEAFF. The CDR3 nucleotides read TGTGCCAGCAGTTTGACAGGGGGGAGTAGCACTGAAGCTTTCTTT.

This clonotype came up a few times. This chain links TRBV15 with TRBJ1-2; 8 positions match TRBD1. Looked up from germline, CDR1 is LNHNV and CDR2 is YYDKDF (reference sequence). The V segment lost 0 bases and the J segment 3 bases; nucleotides outside the gene matches: 12. The CDR3 runs 18 residues. CDR3 residues: CATSRDQGRGRLDYGYTF. The CDR3 nucleotides read TGTGCCACCAGCAGAGATCAGGGCAGGGGGCGATTGGACTATGGCTACACCTTC.

The rearrangement links TRBV5-1 to TRBJ1-1, with TRBD1 as a possible D gene (5 bases). The CDR3 consists of 14 residues. The V gene lost 0 bases and the J gene lost 5 bases, with 11 bases spanning the gap. Per the germline V gene, CDR1 is SGHRS and CDR2 is YFSETQ. The CDR3 nucleotides read TGCGCCAGCAGCTTGGAAGGGGTGGAGACTGAAGCTTTCTTT. Amino acid sequence: CASSLEGVETEAFF. Combining the CDR3 with reference TRBV5-1 and TRBJ1-1 gives the whole variable domain KAGVTQTPRYLIKTRGQQVTLSCSPISGHRSVSWYQQTPGQGLQFLFEYFSETQRNKGNFPGRFSGRQFSNSRSEMNVSTLELGDSALYLCASSLEGVETEAFFGQGTRLTVV.

This clonotype occurred a few times. The gene calls are TRBV5-1 and TRBJ2-1, with TRBD1 matching 8 bases. V shed 2 bases, J shed 8 bases, and the junction held 9 bases outside the gene matches. Germline lookup yields CDR1 SGHRS and CDR2 YFSETQ. CDR3 length equals 15 residues. The CDR3 is CASSFVLSQGDEQFF. In DNA, the CDR3 is TGCGCCAGCAGCTTCGTTTTGTCACAGGGGGATGAGCAGTTCTTC.

V is TRBV6-2 or TRBV6-3 and J is TRBJ2-1; a possible D gene is TRBD1 (8 bases). The CDR3 totals 14 residues. Germline V gene sequence: CDR1 MNHEY, CDR2 SVGEGT. Trimming stripped 8 bases from V and 3 bases from J, with 14 bases between. The CDR3 DNA is TGTGCCAGCCAGGGGGCGGGGGACTACAATGAGCAGTTCTTC. Translation: CASQGAGDYNEQFF.

This chain joins TRBV27 and TRBJ2-1; 12 bases match TRBD2. The CDR3 runs 17 residues. CDR1 is MNHEY, CDR2 SMNVEV, per germline (reference sequence). The J segment lost 0 bases and the V segment lost 5 bases, leaving 5 bases of the junction unmatched. Written as DNA, the CDR3 is TGTGCCAGCAGTAAGACTAGCGGGAGTGTCTCCTACAATGAGCAGTTCTTC. This sequence encodes CASSKTSGSVSYNEQFF.

This clonotype was detected ten times or more. The rearrangement uses TRBV11-2 and TRBJ2-5, with D possibly called TRBD1 or TRBD2 (5 bases each). Looked up from germline, CDR1 is SGHAT and CDR2 is FQNNGV. The V gene lost 5 bases and the J gene lost 4 bases, with 11 bases spanning the gap. This CDR3 is 13 amino acids long. Here the CDR3 reads CASSVGVRETQYF. The CDR3 coding sequence is TGTGCCAGCAGCGTGGGGGTCCGAGAGACCCAGTACTTC.

Many counts were recorded for this clonotype. This sequence joins TRBV28 and TRBJ2-5; D is unclear. The germline V and J ends were trimmed by 5 bases and 7 bases, with 11 bases remaining between them. The CDR3 contains 12 residues. The germline V gene encodes CDR1 MDHEN and CDR2 SYDVKM. The CDR3 protein is CASSPPAGTQYF. CDR3 DNA: TGTGCCAGCAGTCCCCCGGCCGGGACCCAGTACTTC.

This clonotype appeared many times. V gene TRBV7-6 combines with J gene TRBJ2-7, with 8 positions matching TRBD2. CDR1 is SGHVS, CDR2 FNYEAQ, per germline. This CDR3 has 16 residues. J gave up 0 bases and V 5 bases, and 9 bases lay outside the gene matches. CDR3 sequence reads: CASSQGVSGNSYEQYF. The CDR3 bases are TGTGCCAGCAGCCAAGGGGTTAGCGGGAACTCCTACGAGCAGTACTTC. The variable domain in full, completed from reference TRBV7-6 and TRBJ2-7, reads GAGVSQSPRYKVTKRGQDVALRCDPISGHVSLYWYRQALGQGPEFLTYFNYEAQQDKSGLPNDRFSAERPEGSISTLTIQRTEQRDSAMYRCASSQGVSGNSYEQYFGPGTRLTVT.

This clonotype has at least ten counts. This rearrangement joins TRBV29-1 to TRBJ1-2, with D perhaps TRBD1 (6 bases). Germline V gene sequence: CDR1 SQVTM, CDR2 ANQGSEA. The CDR3 length is 12 residues. Between the trimmed V and J ends, which lost 4 bases and 6 bases, there was a span of 12 bases. CDR3: CSVVKGVDGYTF. The CDR3 bases are TGCAGCGTTGTGAAGGGGGTGGATGGCTACACCTTC.

V is TRBV19 and J is TRBJ2-7; TRBD1 is a possible D gene (6 bases). Germline values: CDR1 LNHDA, CDR2 SQIVND (reference sequence). This CDR3 has 11 residues. The ends were cut back, 6 bases at V and 3 bases at J, with 6 bases in the middle. The CDR3 sequence: CASRQGYEQYF. CDR3 coding DNA: TGTGCCAGTAGACAGGGCTACGAGCAGTACTTC.

This clonotype was seen many times. This chain uses TRBV20-1 with TRBJ2-7, with D possibly being TRBD1 (5 bases). The CDR3 loop spans 14 amino acids. Trimming removed 8 bases from V and 0 bases from J, with 17 bases in between. The germline V gene encodes CDR1 DFQATT and CDR2 SNEGSKA (reference sequence). CDR3 sequence reads: CSSQLIGHSYEQYF. CDR3 DNA: TGCAGTTCCCAACTAATCGGACACTCCTACGAGCAGTACTTC.

Many counts were recorded for this clonotype. The gene calls are TRBV5-5 and TRBJ2-4, with D possibly TRBD1 on 6 matching bases. Trimming stripped 4 bases from V and 5 bases from J, with 7 bases between. CDR1 is SGHKS and CDR2 is YYEKEE in the germline V gene (reference sequence). The CDR3 extends over 12 amino acids. Here the CDR3 reads CASSKGENIQYF. The CDR3 nucleotides read TGTGCCAGCAGCAAGGGGGAAAACATTCAGTACTTC.